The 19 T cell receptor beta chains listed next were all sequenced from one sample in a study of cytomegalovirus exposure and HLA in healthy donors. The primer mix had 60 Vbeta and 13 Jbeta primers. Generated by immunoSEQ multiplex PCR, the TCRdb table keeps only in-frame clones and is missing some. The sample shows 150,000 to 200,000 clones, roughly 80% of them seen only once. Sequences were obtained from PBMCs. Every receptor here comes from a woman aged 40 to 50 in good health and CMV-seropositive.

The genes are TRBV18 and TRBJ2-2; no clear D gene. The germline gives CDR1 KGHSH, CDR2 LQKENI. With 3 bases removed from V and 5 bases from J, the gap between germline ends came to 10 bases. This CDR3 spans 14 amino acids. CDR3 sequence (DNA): TGTGCCAGCTCACCTACAAAACCAACCGGGGAGCTGTTTTTT. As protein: CASSPTKPTGELFF.

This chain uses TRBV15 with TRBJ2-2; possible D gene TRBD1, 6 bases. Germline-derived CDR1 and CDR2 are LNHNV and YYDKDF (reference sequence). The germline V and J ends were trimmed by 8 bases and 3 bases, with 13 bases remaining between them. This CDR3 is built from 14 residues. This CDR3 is CATGTTRDTGELFF. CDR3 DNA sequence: TGTGCCACCGGGACAACGCGAGACACCGGGGAGCTGTTTTTT.

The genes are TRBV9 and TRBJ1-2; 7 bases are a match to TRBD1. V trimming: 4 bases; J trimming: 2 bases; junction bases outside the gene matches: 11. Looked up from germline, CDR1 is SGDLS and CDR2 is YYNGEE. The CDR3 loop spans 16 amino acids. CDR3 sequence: CASSPRYQTGNYGYTF. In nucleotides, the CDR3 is TGTGCCAGCAGCCCACGATACCAGACAGGGAACTATGGCTACACCTTC. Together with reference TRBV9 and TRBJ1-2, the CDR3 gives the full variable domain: DSGVTQTPKHLITATGQRVTLRCSPRSGDLSVYWYQQSLDQGLQFLIQYYNGEERAKGNILERFSAQQFPDLHSELNLSSLELGDSALYFCASSPRYQTGNYGYTFGSGTRLTVV.

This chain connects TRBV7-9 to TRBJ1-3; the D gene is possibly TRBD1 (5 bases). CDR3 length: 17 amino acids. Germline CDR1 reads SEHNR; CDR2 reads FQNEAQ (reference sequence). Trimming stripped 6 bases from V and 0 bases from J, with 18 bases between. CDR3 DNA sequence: TGTGCCAGCAGGCAACCGACAGAACCACGCTCTGGAAACACCATATATTTT. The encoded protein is CASRQPTEPRSGNTIYF.

CDR3 nucleotides: TGTGCCACCAGCAGAGATCCAGTCAGGGCCTACGAGCAGTACTTC. Protein product: CATSRDPVRAYEQYF. This chain connects TRBV15 to TRBJ2-7; TRBD1 might be the D (5 bases). V was pared by 0 bases and J by 2 bases, with 11 bases between. This CDR3 comprises 15 residues. Germline-derived CDR1 and CDR2 are LNHNV and YYDKDF (reference sequence).

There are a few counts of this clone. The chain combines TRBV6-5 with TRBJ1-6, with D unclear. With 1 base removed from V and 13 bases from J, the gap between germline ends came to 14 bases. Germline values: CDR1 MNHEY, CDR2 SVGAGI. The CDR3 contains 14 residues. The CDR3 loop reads CASSYFTAGEPLHF. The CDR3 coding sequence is TGTGCCAGCAGTTACTTCACAGCCGGCGAGCCCCTCCACTTT.

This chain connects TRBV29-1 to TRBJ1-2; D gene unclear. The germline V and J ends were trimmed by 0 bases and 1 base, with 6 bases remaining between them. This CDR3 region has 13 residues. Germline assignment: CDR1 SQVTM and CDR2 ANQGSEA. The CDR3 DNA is TGCAGCGTTGAAGACAGACTTAACTATGGCTACACCTTC. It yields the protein CSVEDRLNYGYTF.

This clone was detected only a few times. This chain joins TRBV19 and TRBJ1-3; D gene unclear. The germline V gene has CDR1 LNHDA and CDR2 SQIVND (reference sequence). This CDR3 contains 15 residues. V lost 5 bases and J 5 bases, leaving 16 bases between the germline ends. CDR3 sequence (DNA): TGTGCCAGTAGTGACTCAGACGGTTATCGAAACACCATATATTTT. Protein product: CASSDSDGYRNTIYF. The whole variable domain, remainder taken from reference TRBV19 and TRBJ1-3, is DGGITQSPKYLFRKEGQNVTLSCEQNLNHDAMYWYRQDPGQGLRLIYYSQIVNDFQKGDIAEGYSVSREKKESFPLTVTSAQKNPTAFYLCASSDSDGYRNTIYFGEGSWLTVV.

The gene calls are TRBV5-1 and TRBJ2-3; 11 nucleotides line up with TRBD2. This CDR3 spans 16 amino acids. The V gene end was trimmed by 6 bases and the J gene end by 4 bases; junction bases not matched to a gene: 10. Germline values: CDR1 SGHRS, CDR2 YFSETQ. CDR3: CASTDPSGGIADTQYF. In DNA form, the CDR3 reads TGCGCCAGCACCGACCCTAGCGGGGGGATCGCAGATACGCAGTATTTT.

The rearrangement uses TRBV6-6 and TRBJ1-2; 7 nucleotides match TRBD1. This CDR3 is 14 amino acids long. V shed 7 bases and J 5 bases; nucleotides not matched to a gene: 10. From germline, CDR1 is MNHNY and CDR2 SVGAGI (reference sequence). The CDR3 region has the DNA TGTGCCAGCAACCCCCCGGGCAGGGGGTATGGCTACACCTTC. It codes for CASNPPGRGYGYTF.

The CDR3 protein is CASSQAVSDTEAFF. The CDR3, as DNA: TGTGCCAGCAGCCAAGCTGTTAGCGACACTGAAGCTTTCTTT. This chain joins TRBV14 and TRBJ1-1; no firm D call. Trimming removed 1 base from V and 3 bases from J, with 9 bases in between. Germline CDR1 reads SGHDN; CDR2 reads FVKESK. CDR3 length: 14 amino acids.

The chain's CDR3 is CASSAGQPLQETQYF. The CDR3 coding sequence is TGCGCCAGCAGCGCCGGACAGCCCCTCCAAGAGACCCAGTACTTC. The rearrangement uses TRBV4-1 and TRBJ2-5; tentatively, D is TRBD1 (6 bases). Germline values: CDR1 MGHRA, CDR2 YSYEKL. CDR3 length: 15 residues. V lost 5 bases, J lost 1 base, and 14 bases lay in between.

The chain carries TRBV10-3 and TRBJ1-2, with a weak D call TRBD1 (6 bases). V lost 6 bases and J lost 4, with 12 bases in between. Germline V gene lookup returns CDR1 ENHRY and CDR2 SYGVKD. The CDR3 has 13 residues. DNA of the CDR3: TGTGCCATCAGCCCCGGACAGATCTATGGCTACACCTTC. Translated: CAISPGQIYGYTF.

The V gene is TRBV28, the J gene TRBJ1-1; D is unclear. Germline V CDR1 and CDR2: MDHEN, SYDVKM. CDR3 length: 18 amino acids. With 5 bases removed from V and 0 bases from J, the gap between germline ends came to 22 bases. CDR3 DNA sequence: TGTGCCAGCAGTCCAAATATGCCCCTGCTGGGCGTGAACACTGAAGCTTTCTTT. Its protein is CASSPNMPLLGVNTEAFF.

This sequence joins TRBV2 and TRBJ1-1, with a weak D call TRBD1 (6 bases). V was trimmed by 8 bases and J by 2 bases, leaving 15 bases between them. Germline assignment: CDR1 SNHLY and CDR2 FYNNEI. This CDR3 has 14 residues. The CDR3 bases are TGTGCCAGCTGTTATTCGGACAGAAACACTGAAGCTTTCTTT. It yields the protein CASCYSDRNTEAFF.

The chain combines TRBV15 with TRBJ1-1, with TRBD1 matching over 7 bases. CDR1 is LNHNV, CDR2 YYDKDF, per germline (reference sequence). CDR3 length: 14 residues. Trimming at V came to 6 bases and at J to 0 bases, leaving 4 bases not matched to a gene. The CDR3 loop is CATSRQGMNTEAFF. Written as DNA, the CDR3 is TGTGCCACCAGTAGACAGGGTATGAACACTGAAGCTTTCTTT.

CDR3 protein: CASSIRRGGNQPQHF. The CDR3 DNA reads as TGTGCCAGTAGCATACGCAGGGGAGGCAATCAGCCCCAGCATTTT. The J gene is TRBJ1-5, the V gene TRBV19; a possible D gene is TRBD1 (6 bases). The CDR3 totals 15 residues. The ends were cut back, 6 bases at V and 2 bases at J, with 14 bases in the middle. Germline V lookup: CDR1 LNHDA, CDR2 SQIVND (reference sequence).

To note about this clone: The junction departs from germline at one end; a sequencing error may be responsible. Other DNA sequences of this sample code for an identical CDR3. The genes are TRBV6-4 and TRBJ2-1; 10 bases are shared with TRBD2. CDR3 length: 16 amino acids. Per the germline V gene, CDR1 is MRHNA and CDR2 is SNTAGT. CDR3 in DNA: TGTGCCAGCAGTGTGGAACTAGCGGGGTCCTACAACGAGCAGTTCTTC. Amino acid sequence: CASSVELAGSYNEQFF.

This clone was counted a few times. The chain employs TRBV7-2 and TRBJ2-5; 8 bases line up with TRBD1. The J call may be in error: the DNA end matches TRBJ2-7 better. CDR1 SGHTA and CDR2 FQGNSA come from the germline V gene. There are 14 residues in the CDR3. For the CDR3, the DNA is TGTGCCAGCAGCTTAGGGACAGGGTCCTACGAGCAGTACTTC. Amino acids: CASSLGTGSYEQYF.